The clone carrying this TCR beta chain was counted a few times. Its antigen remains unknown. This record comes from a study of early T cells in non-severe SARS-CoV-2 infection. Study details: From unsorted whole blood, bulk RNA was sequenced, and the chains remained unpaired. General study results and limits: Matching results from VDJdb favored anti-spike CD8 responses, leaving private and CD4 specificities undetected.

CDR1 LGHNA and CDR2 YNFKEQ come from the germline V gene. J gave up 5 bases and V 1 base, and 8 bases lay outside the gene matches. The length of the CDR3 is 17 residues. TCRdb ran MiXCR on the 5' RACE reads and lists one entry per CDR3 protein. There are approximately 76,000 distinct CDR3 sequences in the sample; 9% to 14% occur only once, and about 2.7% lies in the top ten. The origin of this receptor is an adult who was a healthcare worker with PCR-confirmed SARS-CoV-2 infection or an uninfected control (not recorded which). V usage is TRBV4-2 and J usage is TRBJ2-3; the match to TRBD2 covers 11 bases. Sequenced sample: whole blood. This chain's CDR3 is CASSQVGIAGGKDTQYF. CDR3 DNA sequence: TGTGCCAGCAGCCAAGTGGGGATAGCGGGGGGGAAAGATACGCAGTATTTT.